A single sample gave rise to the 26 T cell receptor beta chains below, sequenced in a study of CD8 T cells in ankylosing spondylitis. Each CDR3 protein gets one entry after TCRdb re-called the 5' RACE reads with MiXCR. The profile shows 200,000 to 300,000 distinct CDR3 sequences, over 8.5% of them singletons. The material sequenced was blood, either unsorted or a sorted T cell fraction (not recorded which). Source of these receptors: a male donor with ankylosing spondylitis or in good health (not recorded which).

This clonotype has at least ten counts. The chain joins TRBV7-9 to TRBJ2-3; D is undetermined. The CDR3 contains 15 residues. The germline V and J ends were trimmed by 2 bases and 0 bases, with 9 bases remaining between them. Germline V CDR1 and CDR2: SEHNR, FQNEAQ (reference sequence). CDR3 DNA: TGTGCCAGCAGCTTACTGAGCTCTAGCACAGATACGCAGTATTTT. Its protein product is CASSLLSSSTDTQYF.

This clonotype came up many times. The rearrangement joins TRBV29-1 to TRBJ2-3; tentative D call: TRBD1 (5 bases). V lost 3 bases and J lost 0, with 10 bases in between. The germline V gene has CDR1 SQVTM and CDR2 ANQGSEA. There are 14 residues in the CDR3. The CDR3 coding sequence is TGCAGCGTTGACCGGACAATTAGCACAGATACGCAGTATTTT. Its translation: CSVDRTISTDTQYF.

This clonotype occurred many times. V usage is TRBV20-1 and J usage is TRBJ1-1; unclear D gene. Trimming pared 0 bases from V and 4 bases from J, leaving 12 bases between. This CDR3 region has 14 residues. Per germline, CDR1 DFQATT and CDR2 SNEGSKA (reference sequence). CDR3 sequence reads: CSARDGERTTEAFF. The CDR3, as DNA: TGCAGTGCTAGAGATGGAGAACGGACCACTGAAGCTTTCTTT.

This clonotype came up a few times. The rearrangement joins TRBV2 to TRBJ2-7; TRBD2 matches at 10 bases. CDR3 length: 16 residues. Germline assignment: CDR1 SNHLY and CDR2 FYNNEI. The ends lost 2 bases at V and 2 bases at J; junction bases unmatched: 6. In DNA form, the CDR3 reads TGTGCCAGCAGTGAACCCCTAGCGGGAGCAACCTACGAGCAGTACTTC. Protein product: CASSEPLAGATYEQYF.

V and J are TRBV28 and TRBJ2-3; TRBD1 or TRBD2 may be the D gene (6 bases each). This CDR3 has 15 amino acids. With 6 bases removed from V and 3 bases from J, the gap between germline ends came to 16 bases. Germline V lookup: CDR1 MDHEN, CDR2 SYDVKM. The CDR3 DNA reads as TGTGCCAGCAGCCTTCCAGGGGCGGGGACAGATACGCAGTATTTT. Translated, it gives CASSLPGAGTDTQYF.

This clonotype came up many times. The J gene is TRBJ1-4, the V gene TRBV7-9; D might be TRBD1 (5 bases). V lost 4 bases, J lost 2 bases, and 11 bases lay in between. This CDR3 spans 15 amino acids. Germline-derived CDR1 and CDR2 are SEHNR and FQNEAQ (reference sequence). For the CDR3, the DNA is TGTGCCAGCAGCTGGCAGGGTTCTACTAATGAAAAACTGTTTTTT. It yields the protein CASSWQGSTNEKLFF.

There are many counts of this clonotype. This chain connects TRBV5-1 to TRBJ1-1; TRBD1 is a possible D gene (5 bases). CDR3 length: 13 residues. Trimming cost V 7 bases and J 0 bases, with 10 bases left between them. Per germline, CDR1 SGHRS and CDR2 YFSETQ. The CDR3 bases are TGCGCCAGCCAGGGAATACTGAACACTGAAGCTTTCTTT. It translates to CASQGILNTEAFF.

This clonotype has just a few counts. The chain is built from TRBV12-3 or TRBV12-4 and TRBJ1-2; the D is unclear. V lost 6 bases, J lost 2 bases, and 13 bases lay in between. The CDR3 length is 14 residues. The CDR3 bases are TGTGCCAGCAGCCCATCACAGAGGAACTATGGCTACACCTTC. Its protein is CASSPSQRNYGYTF.

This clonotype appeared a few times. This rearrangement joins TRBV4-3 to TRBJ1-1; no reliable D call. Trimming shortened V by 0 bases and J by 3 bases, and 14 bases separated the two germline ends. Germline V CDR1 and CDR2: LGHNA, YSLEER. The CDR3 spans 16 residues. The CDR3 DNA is TGCGCCAGCAGCCAAGATAACGGCTCTGGGGACACTGAAGCTTTCTTT. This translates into CASSQDNGSGDTEAFF.

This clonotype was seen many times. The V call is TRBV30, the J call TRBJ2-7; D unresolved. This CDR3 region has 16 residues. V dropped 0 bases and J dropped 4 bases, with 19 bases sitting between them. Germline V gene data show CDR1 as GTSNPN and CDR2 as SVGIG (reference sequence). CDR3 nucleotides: TGTGCCTGGAGTGTAGGAGACATCAGGCTGTCATACGAGCAGTACTTC. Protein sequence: CAWSVGDIRLSYEQYF.

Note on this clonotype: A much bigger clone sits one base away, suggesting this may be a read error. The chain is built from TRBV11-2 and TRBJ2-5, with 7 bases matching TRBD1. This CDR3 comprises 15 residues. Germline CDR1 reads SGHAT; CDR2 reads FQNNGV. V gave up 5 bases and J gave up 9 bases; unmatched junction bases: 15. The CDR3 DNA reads TGTGCCAGCAGCCGGGTGAAGGGGGCGTCGGTGTCCCAGTACTTC. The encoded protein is CASSRVKGASVSQYF.

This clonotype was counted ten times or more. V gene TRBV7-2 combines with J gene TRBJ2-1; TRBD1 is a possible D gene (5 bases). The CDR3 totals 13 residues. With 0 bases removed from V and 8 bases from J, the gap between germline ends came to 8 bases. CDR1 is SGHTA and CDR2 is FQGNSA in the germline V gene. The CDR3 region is CASSLAQQDEQFF. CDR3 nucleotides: TGTGCCAGCAGCTTAGCGCAACAGGATGAGCAGTTCTTC.

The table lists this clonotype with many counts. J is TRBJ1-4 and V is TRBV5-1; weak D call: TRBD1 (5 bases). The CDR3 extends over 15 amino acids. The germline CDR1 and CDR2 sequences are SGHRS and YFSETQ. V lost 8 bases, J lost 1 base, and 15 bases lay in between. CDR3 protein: CASRRVTGTNEKLFF. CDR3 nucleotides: TGCGCCAGTCGCCGGGTTACAGGAACTAATGAAAAACTGTTTTTT.

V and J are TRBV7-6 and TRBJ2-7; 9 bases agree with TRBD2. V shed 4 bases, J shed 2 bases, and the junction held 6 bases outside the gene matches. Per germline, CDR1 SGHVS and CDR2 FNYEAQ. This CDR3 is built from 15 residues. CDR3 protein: CASSSQREEPYEQYF. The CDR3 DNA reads TGTGCCAGCAGCTCTCAGCGGGAGGAACCCTACGAGCAGTACTTC.

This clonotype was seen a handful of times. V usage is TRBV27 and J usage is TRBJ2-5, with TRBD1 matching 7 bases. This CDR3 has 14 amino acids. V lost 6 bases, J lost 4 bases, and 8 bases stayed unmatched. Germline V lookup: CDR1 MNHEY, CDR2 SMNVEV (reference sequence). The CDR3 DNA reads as TGTGCCAGCAGGCGTCCGACAGGGTTAGAGACCCAGTACTTC. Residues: CASRRPTGLETQYF.

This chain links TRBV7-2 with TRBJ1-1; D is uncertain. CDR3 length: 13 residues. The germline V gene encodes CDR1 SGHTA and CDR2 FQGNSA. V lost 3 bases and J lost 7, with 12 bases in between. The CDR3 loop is CASSLYLLGEAFF. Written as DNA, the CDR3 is TGTGCCAGCAGCTTGTACCTCCTGGGTGAAGCTTTCTTT. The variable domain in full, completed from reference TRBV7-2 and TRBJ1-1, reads GAGVSQSPSNKVTEKGKDVELRCDPISGHTALYWYRQSLGQGLEFLIYFQGNSAPDKSGLPSDRFSAERTGGSVSTLTIQRTQQEDSAVYLCASSLYLLGEAFFGQGTRLTVV.

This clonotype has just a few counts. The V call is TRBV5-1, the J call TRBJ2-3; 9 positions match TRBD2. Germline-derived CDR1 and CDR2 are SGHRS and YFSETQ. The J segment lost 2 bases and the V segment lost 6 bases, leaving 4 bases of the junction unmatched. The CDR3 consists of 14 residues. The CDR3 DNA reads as TGCGCCAGCACAGCGGGAGGCCCCACAGATACGCAGTATTTT. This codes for CASTAGGPTDTQYF.

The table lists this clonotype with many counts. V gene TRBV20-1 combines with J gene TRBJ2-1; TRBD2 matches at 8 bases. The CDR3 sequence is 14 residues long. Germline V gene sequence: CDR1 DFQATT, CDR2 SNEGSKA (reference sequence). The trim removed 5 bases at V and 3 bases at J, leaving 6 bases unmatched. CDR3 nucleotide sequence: TGCAGTGCTCGAGTCGGGGGGGACTACAATGAGCAGTTCTTC. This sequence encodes CSARVGGDYNEQFF.

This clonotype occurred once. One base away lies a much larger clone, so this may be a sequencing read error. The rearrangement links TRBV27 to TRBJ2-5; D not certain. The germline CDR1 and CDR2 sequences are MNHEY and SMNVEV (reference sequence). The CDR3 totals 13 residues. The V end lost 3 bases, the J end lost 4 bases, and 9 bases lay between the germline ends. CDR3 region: CASSLGCRETQYF. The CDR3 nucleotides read TGTGCCAGCAGTTTGGGCTGCAGAGAGACCCAGTACTTC.

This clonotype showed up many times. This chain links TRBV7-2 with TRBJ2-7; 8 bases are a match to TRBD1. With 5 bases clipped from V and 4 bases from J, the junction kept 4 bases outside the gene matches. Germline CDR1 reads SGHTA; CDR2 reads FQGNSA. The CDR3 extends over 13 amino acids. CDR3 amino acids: CASSRTGIYEQYF. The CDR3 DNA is TGTGCCAGCAGCCGGACAGGGATTTACGAGCAGTACTTC.

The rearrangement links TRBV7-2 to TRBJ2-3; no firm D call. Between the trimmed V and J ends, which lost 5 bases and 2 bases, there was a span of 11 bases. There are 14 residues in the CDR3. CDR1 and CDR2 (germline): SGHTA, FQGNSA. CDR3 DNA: TGTGCCAGCAGCCATACGGATATCACAGATACGCAGTATTTT. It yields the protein CASSHTDITDTQYF.

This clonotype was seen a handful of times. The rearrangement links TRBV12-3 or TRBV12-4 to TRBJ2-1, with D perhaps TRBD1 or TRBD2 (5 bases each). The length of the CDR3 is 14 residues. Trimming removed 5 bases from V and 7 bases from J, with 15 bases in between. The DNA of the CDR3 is TGTGCCAGCAGTACTCCCGGGACGATTAATGAGCAGTTCTTC. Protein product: CASSTPGTINEQFF.

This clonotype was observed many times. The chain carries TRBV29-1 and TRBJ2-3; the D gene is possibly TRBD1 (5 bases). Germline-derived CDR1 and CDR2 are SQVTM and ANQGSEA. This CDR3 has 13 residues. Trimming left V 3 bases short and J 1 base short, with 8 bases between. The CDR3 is CSVDTGRTDTQYF. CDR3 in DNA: TGCAGCGTTGACACAGGCCGCACAGATACGCAGTATTTT.

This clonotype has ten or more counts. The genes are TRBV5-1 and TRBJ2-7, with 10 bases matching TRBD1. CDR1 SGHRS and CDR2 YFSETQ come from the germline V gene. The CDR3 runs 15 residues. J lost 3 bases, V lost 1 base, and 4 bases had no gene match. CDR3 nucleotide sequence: TGCGCCAGCAGCTTGCCTGGGACAGGGGTCTACGAGCAGTACTTC. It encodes CASSLPGTGVYEQYF.

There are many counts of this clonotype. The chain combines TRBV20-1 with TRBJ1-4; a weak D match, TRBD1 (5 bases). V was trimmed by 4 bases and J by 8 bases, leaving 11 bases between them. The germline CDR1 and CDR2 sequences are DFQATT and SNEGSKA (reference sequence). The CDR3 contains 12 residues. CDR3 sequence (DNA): TGCAGTGCTATGGGGGAGAGCGAAAAACTGTTTTTT. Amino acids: CSAMGESEKLFF.

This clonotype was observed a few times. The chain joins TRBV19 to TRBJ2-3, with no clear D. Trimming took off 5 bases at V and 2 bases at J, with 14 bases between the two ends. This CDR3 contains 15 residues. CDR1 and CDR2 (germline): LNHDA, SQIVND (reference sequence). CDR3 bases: TGTGCCAGTAGTTCCTCTTACGGGTCCACAGATACGCAGTATTTT. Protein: CASSSSYGSTDTQYF.